This T cell receptor (beta chain) was obtained from a study of blood T cell repertoires in COVID-19. Study summary: COVID-19 samples collected from the United States, Italy and Spain covered acute and convalescent phases. In each case, the material was cDNA or gDNA derived from T cells, B-cell-depleted T cells, or PBMCs.

Under the authors' procedure: How many nucleated cells were present was estimated from reference gene primer amplification. Assay used: immunoSEQ multiplex PCR; TCRdb lists only in-frame clones, some missing. V and J calls and clone size come straight from that table; D and trimming were deduced from the DNA. The top ten hold about 3% of the sample, which has some 260,000 clones, 70% to 90% seen once. The germline V and J ends were trimmed by 2 bases and 1 base, with 12 bases remaining between them. Germline loops: CDR1 KGHSH, CDR2 LQKENI. The CDR3 totals 17 residues. The sequence was collected from a man between 18 and 35 years old with active or convalescent COVID-19. This chain links TRBV18 with TRBJ2-6; D not resolved. The sequencing input was peripheral blood. The DNA of the CDR3 is TGTGCCAGCTCACCATGGCAGATCCTTTCTGGGGCCAACGTCCTGACTTTC. It specifies CASSPWQILSGANVLTF.